This T cell receptor (beta chain) comes out of a study of shared clonotypes between healthy human individuals. Libraries were prepared by immunoSEQ multiplex PCR; TCRdb keeps only in-frame clonotypes and omits some of them. The repertoire holds fewer than 1.8 million clones, with just under 99% as singletons. J gave up 0 bases and V 4 bases, and 11 bases lay outside the gene matches. Germline V CDR1 and CDR2: SGHDN, FVKESK. The CDR3 extends over 17 amino acids. Sequenced sample: naive CD4+ T cells sorted from blood. Subset reported: CD45RA+ positively selected. This TCR came from a man aged 30 to 45 in good health. V is TRBV14 and J is TRBJ2-7; 8 positions match TRBD2. The CDR3 DNA sequence: TGTGCCAGCAGCCCTTTGGAGGGCGGGAGGTTCTCCTACGAGCAGTACTTC. Its protein product is CASSPLEGGRFSYEQYF.